This record concerns one T cell receptor beta chain sequence. The target antigen is unknown. This sample stems from a study of T cells in narcolepsy. Overall study: Donors had narcolepsy type 1 or type 2, or were healthy controls.

This CDR3 region has 15 residues. V lost 5 bases and J lost 5, with 19 bases in between. Germline lookup yields CDR1 SGHKS and CDR2 YYEKEE (reference sequence). Study-wide findings and caveats: Comparing one patient's CSF and blood CD4+ clonotypes highlighted HCRT- and TRIB2-specific autoreactive clonotypes. Healthy controls reportedly lacked the autoreactive clonotypes serially found in patients' blood.

The table came from immunoSEQ multiplex PCR; TCRdb's copy has only in-frame clones and leaves some out. Of about 35,000 clones in the sample, roughly four fifths were seen once. The chain carries TRBV5-5 and TRBJ2-5; D may be TRBD1 (6 bases). The TCR originated in a human donor in good health. Specimen: memory (CD45RA-) CD4+ T cells from blood. Here the CDR3 reads CASSSPGDPRETQYF. CDR3 nucleotides: TGTGCCAGCAGTTCTCCAGGGGACCCCAGGGAGACCCAGTACTTC.